One sample yielded the 7 T cell receptor beta chains listed below, sequenced in a study of graft-versus-host responses after intestinal transplantation. Generated by immunoSEQ multiplex PCR, the TCRdb table keeps only in-frame clones and is missing some. The sample yields over 5,000 clones, about 70% seen once. Source: PBMCs, taken just under 330 days after intestinal transplant. These receptors came from a human patient who received an intestinal transplant, so some T cells may come from the graft donor.

This clone was found a few times. Given a far larger clone just one base away, this is likely a sequencing read error. This rearrangement joins TRBV27 to TRBJ1-3; 8 bases line up with TRBD1. V was clipped by 0 bases and J by 8 bases; unmatched bases: 6. The CDR3 covers 15 residues. Germline CDR1 and CDR2: MNHEY and SMNVEV (reference sequence). CDR3 nucleotides: TGTGCCAGCAGTTTATCGTGGGGGACAGGATACACCATATATTTT. Translating gives CASSLSWGTGYTIYF.

The chain is built from TRBV11-2 and TRBJ2-5; D perhaps matches TRBD2 (6 bases). This CDR3 is built from 15 residues. Germline lookup yields CDR1 SGHAT and CDR2 FQNNGV. Trimming pared 1 base from V and 2 bases from J, leaving 11 bases between. The DNA of the CDR3 is TGTGCCAGCAGCTTAGTCCTAGCGATACAAGAGACCCAGTACTTC. It translates to CASSLVLAIQETQYF.

DNA of the CDR3: TGTGCCATCAGTGAGAAGGGTCCAGTCGCCTCTGGAAACACCATATATTTT. Its translation is CAISEKGPVASGNTIYF. The V gene is TRBV10-3, the J gene TRBJ1-3, with unresolved D. Germline V CDR1 and CDR2: ENHRY, SYGVKD. V gave up 2 bases and J gave up 0 bases, with 14 bases separating them. This CDR3 has 17 amino acids.

This clone was observed a few times. The chain is built from TRBV10-3 and TRBJ2-7, with 10 bases aligning to TRBD2. Looked up from germline, CDR1 is ENHRY and CDR2 is SYGVKD. The CDR3 consists of 15 residues. V lost 8 bases to trimming and J lost 4 bases; unmatched junction nucleotides: 11. The CDR3 sequence is CAIGGSGGAAYEQYF. The CDR3 DNA follows: TGTGCCATCGGGGGAAGCGGGGGGGCCGCTTACGAGCAGTACTTC.

The rearrangement uses TRBV4-3 and TRBJ2-7; 10 bases are shared with TRBD2. Germline values: CDR1 LGHNA, CDR2 YSLEER. This CDR3 comprises 19 residues. V shed 1 base and J 2 bases; nucleotides not matched to a gene: 14. As DNA, the CDR3 is TGCGCCAGCAGCCAAGCTCCGGGACTAGCGAGGGGCCAGGCCTACGAGCAGTACTTC. This sequence encodes CASSQAPGLARGQAYEQYF.

V gene TRBV18 combines with J gene TRBJ1-2, with 7 bases aligning to TRBD1. This CDR3 region has 13 residues. CDR1 and CDR2 from the germline V gene are KGHSH and LQKENI. V gave up 11 bases and J gave up 4 bases; unmatched junction bases: 10. CDR3 sequence reads: CAGTWDSGYGYTF. CDR3 in DNA: TGTGCCGGAACCTGGGACAGCGGCTATGGCTACACCTTC.

J is TRBJ2-2 and V is TRBV5-1; 9 bases map to TRBD1. V was pared by 1 base and J by 6 bases, with 10 bases of the junction left unmatched. This CDR3 spans 17 amino acids. Germline CDR1 is SGHRS and CDR2 is YFSETQ. In DNA, the CDR3 is TGCGCCAGCAGCTTGATGCCGGGACAGGGAGGCGCCGGGGAGCTGTTTTTT. Protein product: CASSLMPGQGGAGELFF. Filled out from reference TRBV5-1 and TRBJ2-2, the complete variable domain reads KAGVTQTPRYLIKTRGQQVTLSCSPISGHRSVSWYQQTPGQGLQFLFEYFSETQRNKGNFPGRFSGRQFSNSRSEMNVSTLELGDSALYLCASSLMPGQGGAGELFFGEGSRLTVL.